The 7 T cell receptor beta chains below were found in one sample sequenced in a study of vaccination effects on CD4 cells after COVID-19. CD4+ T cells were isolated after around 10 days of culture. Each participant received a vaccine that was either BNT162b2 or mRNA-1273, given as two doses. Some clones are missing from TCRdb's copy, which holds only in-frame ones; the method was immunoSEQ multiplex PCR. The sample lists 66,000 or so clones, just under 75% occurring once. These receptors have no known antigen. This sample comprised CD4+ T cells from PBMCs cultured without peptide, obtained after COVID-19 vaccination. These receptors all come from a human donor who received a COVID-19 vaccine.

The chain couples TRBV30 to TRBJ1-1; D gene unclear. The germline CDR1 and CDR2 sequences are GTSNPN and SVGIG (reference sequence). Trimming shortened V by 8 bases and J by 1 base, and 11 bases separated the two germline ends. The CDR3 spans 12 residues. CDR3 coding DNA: TGTGCCGCAAGACCAGGGAACACTGAAGCTTTCTTT. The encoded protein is CAARPGNTEAFF.

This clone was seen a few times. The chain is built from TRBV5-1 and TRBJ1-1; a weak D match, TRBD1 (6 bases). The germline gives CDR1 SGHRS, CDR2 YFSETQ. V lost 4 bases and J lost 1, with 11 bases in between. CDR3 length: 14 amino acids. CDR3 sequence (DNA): TGCGCCAGCAGCCGGGACACCCCGAACACTGAAGCTTTCTTT. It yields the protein CASSRDTPNTEAFF.

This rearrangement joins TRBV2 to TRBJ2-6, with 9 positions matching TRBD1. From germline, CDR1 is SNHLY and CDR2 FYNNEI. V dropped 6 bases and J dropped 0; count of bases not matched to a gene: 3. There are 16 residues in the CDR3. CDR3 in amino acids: CASRTGQGSGANVLTF. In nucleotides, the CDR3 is TGTGCCAGCAGGACGGGACAGGGCTCTGGGGCCAACGTCCTGACTTTC.

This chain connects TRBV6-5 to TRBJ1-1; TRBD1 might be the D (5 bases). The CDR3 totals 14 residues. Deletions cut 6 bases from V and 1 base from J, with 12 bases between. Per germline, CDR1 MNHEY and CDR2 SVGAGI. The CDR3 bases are TGTGCCAGCAGGCGAACGGGGACGAACACTGAAGCTTTCTTT. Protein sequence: CASRRTGTNTEAFF.

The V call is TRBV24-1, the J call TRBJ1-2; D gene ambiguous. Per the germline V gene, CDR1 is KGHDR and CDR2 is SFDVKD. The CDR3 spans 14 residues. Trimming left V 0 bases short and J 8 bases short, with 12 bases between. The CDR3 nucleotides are TGTGCCACCAGTGATTTGACAGCGGCTTCCGGCTACACCTTC. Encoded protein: CATSDLTAASGYTF.

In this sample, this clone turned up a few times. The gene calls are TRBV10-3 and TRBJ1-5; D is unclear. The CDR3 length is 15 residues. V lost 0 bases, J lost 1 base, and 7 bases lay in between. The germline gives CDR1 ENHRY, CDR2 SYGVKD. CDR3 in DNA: TGTGCCATCAGTGAGTCACAGCGAAGCAATCAGCCCCAGCATTTT. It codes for CAISESQRSNQPQHF.

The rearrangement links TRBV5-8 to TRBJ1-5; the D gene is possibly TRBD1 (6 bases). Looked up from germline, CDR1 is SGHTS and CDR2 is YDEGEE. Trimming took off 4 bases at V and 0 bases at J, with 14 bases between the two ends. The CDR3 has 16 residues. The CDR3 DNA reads TGTGCCAGCAGCACAGGACAGCTTTATAGCAATCAGCCCCAGCATTTT. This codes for CASSTGQLYSNQPQHF.